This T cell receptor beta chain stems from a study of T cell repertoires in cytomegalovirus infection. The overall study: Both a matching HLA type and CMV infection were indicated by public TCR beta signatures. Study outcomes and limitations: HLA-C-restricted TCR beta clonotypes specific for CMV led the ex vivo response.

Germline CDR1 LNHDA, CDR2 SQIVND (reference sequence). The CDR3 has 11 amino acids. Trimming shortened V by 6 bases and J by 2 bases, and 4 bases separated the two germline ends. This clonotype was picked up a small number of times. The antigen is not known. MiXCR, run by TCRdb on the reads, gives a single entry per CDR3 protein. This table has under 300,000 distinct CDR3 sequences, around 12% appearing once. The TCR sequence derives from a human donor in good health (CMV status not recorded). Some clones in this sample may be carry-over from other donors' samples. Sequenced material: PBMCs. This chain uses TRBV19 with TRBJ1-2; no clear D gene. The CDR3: CASSQNYGYTF. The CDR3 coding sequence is TGTGCCAGTAGCCAGAACTATGGCTACACCTTC.